The clone carrying this T cell receptor beta chain was counted between two and nine times. The CDR3 consists of 14 residues. Trimming pared 6 bases from V and 6 bases from J, leaving 15 bases between. In germline, CDR1 is MNHEY, CDR2 SVGEGT. As it was prepared, the TCRbeta library received unique molecular identifiers. A single record per CDR3 protein comes from TCRdb applying MiXCR to the PCR reads. The sample shows just over 350,000 distinct CDR3 sequences, 10% to 15% of them seen only once. This record belongs to a study of T-cell reconstitution after alpha-beta-depleted transplantation in children.

This receptor was taken from a human donor who donated a stem cell graft to a child with Fanconi anemia. Sequences were derived from PBMCs, sampled from the stem cell graft. The gene calls are TRBV6-2 or TRBV6-3 and TRBJ2-4; no reliable D call. The CDR3 region has the DNA TGTGCCAGCAGCCAGACCGGATTACGAAACATTCAGTACTTC. Its translation is CASSQTGLRNIQYF.